These 25 T cell receptor beta chains came from one sample sequenced in a study of cytomegalovirus exposure and HLA in healthy donors. PCR primers comprised 60 Vbeta and 13 Jbeta primers. This table comes from immunoSEQ multiplex PCR, and its TCRdb copy is limited to in-frame clones, with some not included. Here the sample spans some 150,000 clones, more than 75% being singletons. The sample was PBMCs. These receptors all stem from a man aged 25 to 45 in good health and CMV-seropositive.

The chain couples TRBV7-3 to TRBJ1-6; no clear D. The CDR3 spans 14 residues. The germline CDR1 and CDR2 sequences are SGHTA and FQGTGA. Trimming shortened V by 3 bases and J by 9 bases, and 12 bases separated the two germline ends. This chain's CDR3 is CASSFRPLGSPLHF. The DNA of the CDR3 is TGTGCCAGCAGCTTCCGACCCCTAGGTTCACCCCTCCACTTT.

This chain connects TRBV5-1 to TRBJ1-1; maybe TRBD1 (5 bases). The CDR3 covers 15 residues. The V gene's germline CDR1 is SGHRS and CDR2 YFSETQ. The V and J ends lost 0 bases and 1 base respectively, with 10 bases between them. In DNA form, the CDR3 reads TGCGCCAGCAGCTTGGGAGAAGGACAGAACACTGAAGCTTTCTTT. The encoded protein is CASSLGEGQNTEAFF. Filled out from reference TRBV5-1 and TRBJ1-1, the complete variable domain reads KAGVTQTPRYLIKTRGQQVTLSCSPISGHRSVSWYQQTPGQGLQFLFEYFSETQRNKGNFPGRFSGRQFSNSRSEMNVSTLELGDSALYLCASSLGEGQNTEAFFGQGTRLTVV.

J is TRBJ2-5 and V is TRBV7-9; 11 bases match TRBD2. The ends lost 4 bases at V and 9 bases at J; junction bases unmatched: 10. This CDR3 is 15 amino acids long. Germline values: CDR1 SEHNR, CDR2 FQNEAQ (reference sequence). CDR3 sequence (DNA): TGTGCCAGCAGCTCCCAGACAACTAGCGGGAGTTCCCAGTACTTC. Amino acids: CASSSQTTSGSSQYF.

The V call is TRBV9, the J call TRBJ1-2; TRBD1 matches at 7 bases. The CDR3 loop spans 15 amino acids. The ends lost 0 bases at V and 2 bases at J; junction bases unmatched: 4. CDR1 is SGDLS and CDR2 is YYNGEE in the germline V gene. CDR3 nucleotides: TGTGCCAGCAGCGTAGGGGGACAGCAAAACTATGGCTACACCTTC. It yields the protein CASSVGGQQNYGYTF. Based on the CDR3 plus reference TRBV9 and TRBJ1-2, the full variable domain is DSGVTQTPKHLITATGQRVTLRCSPRSGDLSVYWYQQSLDQGLQFLIQYYNGEERAKGNILERFSAQQFPDLHSELNLSSLELGDSALYFCASSVGGQQNYGYTFGSGTRLTVV.

This clone has just a few counts. The CDR3 loop is CASSIAGTANEKLFF. As DNA, the CDR3 is TGTGCCAGCAGCATCGCCGGGACAGCTAATGAAAAACTGTTTTTT. The J gene is TRBJ1-4, the V gene TRBV7-2; 7 bases fit TRBD1. J gave up 3 bases and V 5 bases, and 6 bases lay outside the gene matches. Germline loops: CDR1 SGHTA, CDR2 FQGNSA. The CDR3 spans 15 residues.

This sequence joins TRBV6-5 and TRBJ2-7, with 14 bases lining up with TRBD2. CDR1 is MNHEY, CDR2 SVGAGI, per germline. Germline trimming cut 5 bases from V and 7 bases from J; bases unmatched to any gene: 7. The CDR3 consists of 15 residues. CDR3 nucleotide sequence: TGTGCCAGCAGTCCGACTAGCGGGGGGGCGTATGAGCAGTACTTC. This sequence encodes CASSPTSGGAYEQYF.

This chain connects TRBV5-4 to TRBJ1-1; 8 nucleotides line up with TRBD1. This CDR3 contains 17 residues. CDR1 is SGHNT, CDR2 YYREEE, per germline (reference sequence). The J segment lost 4 bases and the V segment lost 3 bases, leaving 14 bases of the junction unmatched. CDR3 in amino acids: CASSSTGDWVQITEAFF. The CDR3 coding sequence is TGTGCCAGCAGCTCGACAGGGGACTGGGTCCAAATCACTGAAGCTTTCTTT. Complete variable domain (other parts from reference TRBV5-4 and TRBJ1-1): ETGVTQSPTHLIKTRGQQVTLRCSSQSGHNTVSWYQQALGQGPQFIFQYYREEENGRGNFPPRFSGLQFPNYSSELNVNALELDDSALYLCASSSTGDWVQITEAFFGQGTRLTVV.

This clone was detected only once. The V gene is TRBV25-1, the J gene TRBJ1-1; D not resolved. CDR3 length: 10 amino acids. Germline V gene sequence: CDR1 MGHDK, CDR2 SYGVNS. Between the trimmed V and J ends, which lost 6 bases and 11 bases, there was a span of 10 bases. In DNA form, the CDR3 reads TGTGCCAGCAGGGAGAAATCGGCTTTCTTT. The encoded protein is CASREKSAFF.

The rearrangement uses TRBV6-6 and TRBJ2-3, with D possibly TRBD2 on 7 matching bases. V shed 2 bases and J shed 5 bases, with 14 bases lying between them. The CDR3 consists of 15 residues. The germline CDR1 and CDR2 sequences are MNHNY and SVGAGI (reference sequence). The DNA of the CDR3 is TGTGCCAGCAGTTACCGCGGGGGCCAGGTAGATACGCAGTATTTT. The encoded protein is CASSYRGGQVDTQYF.

This chain links TRBV5-1 with TRBJ1-1; 8 bases are a match to TRBD1. Germline loops: CDR1 SGHRS, CDR2 YFSETQ. The CDR3 contains 13 residues. V dropped 8 bases and J dropped 3; count of bases not matched to a gene: 6. The CDR3 DNA is TGCGCCAGTGCCTCGACAGGGGACACTGAAGCTTTCTTT. This translates into CASASTGDTEAFF.

The chain recombines TRBV7-8 with TRBJ2-1, with D possibly matching TRBD1 (6 bases). This CDR3 has 14 amino acids. Trimming took off 1 base at V and 5 bases at J, with 9 bases between the two ends. The germline V gene has CDR1 SGHVS and CDR2 FQNEAQ. The CDR3 here is CASSLEDRNNEQFF. CDR3 DNA sequence: TGTGCCAGCAGCTTAGAGGACAGAAACAATGAGCAGTTCTTC.

The chain is built from TRBV9 and TRBJ2-3, with 9 bases identical to TRBD2. The ends lost 4 bases at V and 5 bases at J; junction bases unmatched: 11. The germline CDR1 and CDR2 sequences are SGDLS and YYNGEE. This CDR3 is built from 16 residues. The CDR3 bases are TGTGCCAGCAGCCCCGCGGGTAGCGGGAGTGTAGATACGCAGTATTTT. Residues: CASSPAGSGSVDTQYF.

This sequence joins TRBV2 and TRBJ1-2; TRBD1 matches 10 bases. V shed 6 bases, J shed 5 bases, and the junction held 9 bases outside the gene matches. Germline V CDR1 and CDR2: SNHLY, FYNNEI. There are 15 residues in the CDR3. CDR3 coding DNA: TGTGCCAGCAGCCCCGACAGGGGGCGGTCGTATGGCTACACCTTC. Amino acids: CASSPDRGRSYGYTF.

About this clone: Other DNA sequences of this sample code for an identical CDR3. J is TRBJ2-5 and V is TRBV9; D possibly corresponds to TRBD2 (5 bases). The germline gives CDR1 SGDLS, CDR2 YYNGEE. The germline V and J ends were trimmed by 0 bases and 5 bases, with 8 bases remaining between them. The CDR3 consists of 13 residues. The CDR3 here is CASSVGGLETQYF. For the CDR3, the DNA is TGTGCCAGCAGCGTAGGAGGGCTCGAGACCCAGTACTTC.

The chain joins TRBV7-9 to TRBJ2-6; D may be TRBD1 (7 bases). The CDR3 runs to 17 residues. Trimming pared 3 bases from V and 2 bases from J, leaving 14 bases between. The germline gives CDR1 SEHNR, CDR2 FQNEAQ (reference sequence). CDR3 DNA sequence: TGTGCCAGCAGCTTTTACAGGGGACTGACTGGGGCCAACGTCCTGACTTTC. Translating it yields CASSFYRGLTGANVLTF.

This chain connects TRBV29-1 to TRBJ2-7; 10 nucleotides align to TRBD1. The V and J ends lost 4 bases and 5 bases, in that order; junction bases with no gene match: 11. Germline V lookup: CDR1 SQVTM, CDR2 ANQGSEA. This CDR3 is 15 amino acids long. CDR3 sequence (DNA): TGCAGCGTTGGGGGGACCGGGACAGGGGAAGACGAGCAGTACTTC. Protein sequence: CSVGGTGTGEDEQYF.

The chain combines TRBV19 with TRBJ1-4, with 7 positions matching TRBD1. Germline CDR1 LNHDA, CDR2 SQIVND (reference sequence). The CDR3 spans 14 residues. The ends lost 7 bases at V and 3 bases at J; junction bases unmatched: 5. The CDR3 here is CASTSTGSNEKLFF. DNA of the CDR3: TGTGCCAGTACCTCGACAGGGTCTAATGAAAAACTGTTTTTT. Supplemented by reference TRBV19 and TRBJ1-4, the full variable domain reads DGGITQSPKYLFRKEGQNVTLSCEQNLNHDAMYWYRQDPGQGLRLIYYSQIVNDFQKGDIAEGYSVSREKKESFPLTVTSAQKNPTAFYLCASTSTGSNEKLFFGSGTQLSVL.

This sequence joins TRBV6-1 and TRBJ2-3; 8 bases align to TRBD2. The germline V gene encodes CDR1 MNHNS and CDR2 SASEGT. This CDR3 is built from 14 residues. V gave up 8 bases and J gave up 3 bases; unmatched junction bases: 7. CDR3 coding DNA: TGTGCCAGCGAAACGGGGGGGCCGACAGATACGCAGTATTTT. This gives the protein CASETGGPTDTQYF.

This clone was observed a few times. The genes are TRBV27 and TRBJ2-7; D remains unclear. V was trimmed by 8 bases and J by 0 bases, leaving 14 bases between them. CDR1 is MNHEY, CDR2 SMNVEV, per germline (reference sequence). This CDR3 contains 14 residues. The CDR3 bases are TGTGCCAGCGCCAGGATTCCAAGCTCCTACGAGCAGTACTTC. Translation: CASARIPSSYEQYF.

V is TRBV18 and J is TRBJ1-1; D is perhaps TRBD1 (5 bases). The ends were cut back, 6 bases at V and 7 bases at J, with 9 bases in the middle. The germline gives CDR1 KGHSH, CDR2 LQKENI. This CDR3 has 11 amino acids. The CDR3 DNA reads as TGTGCCAGCTCGTCTGACAGTGAAGCTTTCTTT. Its protein is CASSSDSEAFF. Full variable domain (outside the CDR3, taken from reference TRBV18 and TRBJ1-1): NAGVMQNPRHLVRRRGQEARLRCSPMKGHSHVYWYRQLPEEGLKFMVYLQKENIIDESGMPKERFSAEFPKEGPSILRIQQVVRGDSAAYFCASSSDSEAFFGQGTRLTVV.

This clone was found a few times. The rearrangement links TRBV29-1 to TRBJ2-7; D possibly corresponds to TRBD1 (6 bases). V lost 4 bases, J lost 7 bases, and 20 bases lay in between. Germline V gene data show CDR1 as SQVTM and CDR2 as ANQGSEA. The CDR3 length is 14 residues. The CDR3 sequence is CSVANGGLLGEQYF. CDR3 DNA sequence: TGCAGCGTTGCAAATGGGGGCCTCCTGGGGGAGCAGTACTTC.

This clone was counted only a few times. The chain recombines TRBV6-6 with TRBJ2-1; the match to TRBD2 covers 8 bases. Germline lookup yields CDR1 MNHNY and CDR2 SVGAGI (reference sequence). V gave up 4 bases and J gave up 11 bases; unmatched junction bases: 4. CDR3 size: 12 residues. The CDR3 protein is CASSSAGAQQFF. The DNA of the CDR3 is TGTGCCAGCAGTTCAGCGGGGGCCCAGCAGTTCTTC.

This clone rates as medium-sized. The chain couples TRBV10-2 to TRBJ2-7; TRBD2 matches at 7 bases. The CDR3 loop spans 14 amino acids. Losses at the gene ends were 7 bases for V and 3 bases for J; bases not matched to a gene: 9. CDR1 is WSHSY, CDR2 SAAADI, per germline. DNA for the CDR3: TGCGCCAGCAACACTAACGGCGGGGGCTACGAGCAGTACTTC. Amino acids: CASNTNGGGYEQYF.

This sequence joins TRBV7-9 and TRBJ1-2; no reliable D call. The CDR3 is 12 residues long. CDR1 and CDR2 from the germline V gene are SEHNR and FQNEAQ (reference sequence). Trimming stripped 4 bases from V and 12 bases from J, with 15 bases between. CDR3 sequence reads: CASSWAELTNTF. CDR3 in DNA: TGTGCCAGCAGCTGGGCTGAGCTTACAAACACCTTC.

The chain carries TRBV6-9 and TRBJ1-3; weak D call: TRBD1 (5 bases). The V gene lost 7 bases and the J gene lost 0 bases, with 16 bases spanning the gap. The CDR3 totals 16 residues. Germline CDR1 reads MNHGY; CDR2 reads SVAAGI. The DNA of the CDR3 is TGTGCCAGCATCAATAGGGGCGGCTACTCTGGAAACACCATATATTTT. Translating gives CASINRGGYSGNTIYF.